These T cell receptor beta chains were read from a single sample in a study of T cells in Graves' hyperthyroidism and ophthalmopathy. TCRdb passed the multiplex PCR reads through MiXCR, listing each CDR3 protein once. This sample has roughly 200,000 distinct CDR3 sequences; 15% to 20% occur once, and the top ten carry 35% to 50%. The sequencing sample was made of blood. The receptor source for this set is a man in his forties or fifties with Graves' hyperthyroidism. Both conserved end residues are trimmed from each CDR3. The order of the fields is V gene, CDR3 protein.

>TRBV7-3
ASSRGTGNQETQY
>TRBV11-3
ASSVGQRGGELF
>TRBV27
ASSPLRGSGANVLT
>TRBV6-1
ASILQAFNTEAF
>TRBV6-2/TRBV6-3
ASSYSHTGTSGGRQETQY
>TRBV7-9
ASKGGRARTQY
>TRBV5-4
ASSPRTGQPYEQY
>TRBV7-2
ASSPVVRETQY
>TRBV28
ASSLAAGAVWQY
>TRBV24-1
ATSDYLVGQGGWVEQF